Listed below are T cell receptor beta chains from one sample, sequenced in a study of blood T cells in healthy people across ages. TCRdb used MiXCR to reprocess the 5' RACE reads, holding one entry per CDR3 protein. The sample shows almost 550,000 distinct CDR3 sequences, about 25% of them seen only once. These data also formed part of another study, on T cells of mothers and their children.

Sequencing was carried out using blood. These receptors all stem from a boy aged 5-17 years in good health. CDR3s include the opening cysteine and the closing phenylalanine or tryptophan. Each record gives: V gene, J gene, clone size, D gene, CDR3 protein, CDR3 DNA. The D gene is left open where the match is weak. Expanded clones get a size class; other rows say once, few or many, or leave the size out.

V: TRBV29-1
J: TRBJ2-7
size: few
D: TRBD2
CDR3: CSVSGTSGEQYF
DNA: TGCAGCGTTTCCGGGACTAGCGGCGAGCAGTACTTC

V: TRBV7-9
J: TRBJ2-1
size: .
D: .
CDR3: CASTTGWGENEQFF
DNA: TGTGCCAGCACCACCGGATGGGGGGAGAATGAGCAGTTCTTC

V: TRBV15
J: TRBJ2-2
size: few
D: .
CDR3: CATSTEPGELFF
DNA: TGTGCCACCAGCACCGAACCCGGGGAGCTGTTTTTT

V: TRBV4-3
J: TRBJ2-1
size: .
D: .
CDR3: CASSPSLAGASYNEQFF
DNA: TGCGCCAGCAGCCCTTCTCTGGCGGGGGCCTCCTACAATGAGCAGTTCTTC

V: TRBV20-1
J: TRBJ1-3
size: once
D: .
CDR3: CSARDVDRLNTIYF
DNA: TGCAGTGCTAGAGATGTAGATAGGCTGAACACCATATATTTT

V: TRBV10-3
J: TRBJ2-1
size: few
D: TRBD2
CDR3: CAISAPGGSYNEQFF
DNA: TGTGCCATCAGTGCCCCGGGGGGCTCCTACAATGAGCAGTTCTTC

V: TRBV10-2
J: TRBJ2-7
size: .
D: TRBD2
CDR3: CASCLSGSSYEQYF
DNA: TGCGCCAGCTGCCTTAGCGGGAGCTCCTACGAGCAGTACTTC

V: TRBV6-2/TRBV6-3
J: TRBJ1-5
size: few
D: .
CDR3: CASSYQGGIGQPQHF
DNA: TGTGCCAGCAGTTATCAGGGAGGGATCGGTCAGCCCCAGCATTTT

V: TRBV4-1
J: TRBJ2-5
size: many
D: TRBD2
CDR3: CASSQTGLAEETQYF
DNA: TGCGCCAGCAGCCAAACGGGACTAGCGGAAGAGACCCAGTACTTC

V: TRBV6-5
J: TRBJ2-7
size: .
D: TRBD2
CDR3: CASSYRLAGGYEQYF
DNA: TGTGCCAGCAGTTACCGACTAGCGGGGGGCTACGAGCAGTACTTC

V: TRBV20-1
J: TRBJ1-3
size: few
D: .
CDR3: CSAMGLQNTIYF
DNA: TGCAGTGCCATGGGATTACAAAACACCATATATTTT

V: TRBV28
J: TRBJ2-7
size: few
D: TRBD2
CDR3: CASTQGGYEQYF
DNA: TGTGCCAGCACCCAGGGAGGGTACGAGCAGTACTTC

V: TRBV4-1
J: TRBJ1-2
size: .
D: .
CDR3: CASSLRSGYGYTF
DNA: TGCGCCAGCAGCCTCCGGTCCGGCTATGGCTACACCTTC

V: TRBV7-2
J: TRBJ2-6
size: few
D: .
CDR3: CASSLTPGANVLTF
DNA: TGTGCCAGCAGCCTAACTCCTGGGGCCAACGTCCTGACTTTC

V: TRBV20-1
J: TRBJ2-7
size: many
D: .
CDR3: CSARSTSAQGGEQYF
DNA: TGCAGTGCTAGGTCGACTAGCGCCCAGGGGGGAGAGCAGTACTTC

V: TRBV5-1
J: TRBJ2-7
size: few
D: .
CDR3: CASSLVVGSYEQYF
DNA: TGCGCCAGCAGCTTGGTAGTAGGGTCCTACGAGCAGTACTTC

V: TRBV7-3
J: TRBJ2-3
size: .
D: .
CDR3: CASSIRGRDTQYF
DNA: TGTGCCAGCAGCATCCGGGGGCGAGATACGCAGTATTTT

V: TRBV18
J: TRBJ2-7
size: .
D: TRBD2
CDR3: CASSPLAGGDEQYF
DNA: TGTGCCAGCTCACCCCTTGCGGGAGGGGACGAGCAGTACTTC

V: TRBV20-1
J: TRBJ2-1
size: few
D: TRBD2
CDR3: CSAREGTSGTNEQFF
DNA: TGCAGTGCTAGAGAGGGGACTAGCGGGACCAATGAGCAGTTCTTC

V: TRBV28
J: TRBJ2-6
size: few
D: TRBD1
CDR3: CASMEQGATGANVLTF
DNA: TGTGCCAGCATGGAACAGGGGGCGACGGGGGCCAACGTCCTGACTTTC

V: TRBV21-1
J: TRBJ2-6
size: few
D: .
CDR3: CASSKGISPHSGANVLTF
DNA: TGTGCCAGCAGCAAGGGGATCTCCCCCCACTCTGGGGCCAACGTCCTGACTTTC

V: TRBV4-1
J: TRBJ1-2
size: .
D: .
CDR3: CASSQEGTSYGYTF
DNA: TGCGCCAGCAGCCAAGAAGGGACCAGCTATGGCTACACCTTC

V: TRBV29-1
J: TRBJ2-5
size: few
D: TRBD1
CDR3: CSVGTGGRQETQYF
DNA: TGCAGCGTAGGGACAGGGGGCAGGCAAGAGACCCAGTACTTC

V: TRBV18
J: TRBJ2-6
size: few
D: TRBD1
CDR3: CASPPTGNIFSGANVLTF
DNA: TGTGCCAGCCCACCGACAGGGAACATATTCTCTGGGGCCAACGTCCTGACTTTC

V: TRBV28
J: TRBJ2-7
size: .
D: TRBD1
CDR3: CASSFPPMTGDGYEQYF
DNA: TGTGCCAGCAGTTTCCCCCCAATGACAGGGGATGGGTACGAGCAGTACTTC

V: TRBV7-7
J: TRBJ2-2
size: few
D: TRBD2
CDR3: CASSLLAGEAGELFF
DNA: TGTGCTAGCAGCTTGTTGGCGGGGGAGGCCGGGGAGCTGTTTTTT

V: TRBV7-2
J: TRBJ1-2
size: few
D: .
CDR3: CASLTSHGGGGYTF
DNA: TGTGCCAGCCTGACGTCCCATGGGGGCGGCGGCTACACCTTC

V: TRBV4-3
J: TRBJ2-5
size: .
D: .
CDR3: CASSLTRHTQETQYF
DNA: TGCGCCAGCAGCCTGACTCGACATACACAAGAGACCCAGTACTTC

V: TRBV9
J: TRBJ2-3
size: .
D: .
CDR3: CASSVEAGTQYF
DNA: TGTGCCAGCAGCGTAGAAGCAGGTACGCAGTATTTT

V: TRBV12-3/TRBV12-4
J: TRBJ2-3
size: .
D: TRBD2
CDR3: CASSWTSGRADTQYF
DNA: TGTGCCAGCAGTTGGACTAGCGGGAGGGCAGATACGCAGTATTTT

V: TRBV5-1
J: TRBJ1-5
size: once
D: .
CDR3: CASSFLRVGSNQPQHF
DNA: TGCGCCAGCAGCTTTCTTAGGGTCGGTAGCAATCAGCCCCAGCATTTT

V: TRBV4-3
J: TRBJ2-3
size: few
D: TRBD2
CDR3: CASSQDNSGVAGDTQYF
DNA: TGCGCCAGCAGCCAAGATAATTCCGGGGTAGCGGGAGATACGCAGTATTTT

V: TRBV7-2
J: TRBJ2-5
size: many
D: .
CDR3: CASSSGGPQETQYF
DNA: TGTGCCAGCAGCTCGGGCGGCCCACAAGAGACCCAGTACTTC

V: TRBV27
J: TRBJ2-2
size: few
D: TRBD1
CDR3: CASSFYRGVAGELFF
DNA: TGTGCCAGCAGTTTCTACAGGGGAGTAGCCGGGGAGCTGTTTTTT

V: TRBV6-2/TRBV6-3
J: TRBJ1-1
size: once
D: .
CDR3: CASSYSRQPNTEAFF
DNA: TGTGCCAGCAGTTACTCGCGGCAGCCGAACACTGAAGCTTTCTTT

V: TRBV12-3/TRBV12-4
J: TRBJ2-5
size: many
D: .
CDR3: CASTHLTIQETQYF
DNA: TGTGCCAGCACCCATCTGACAATCCAAGAGACCCAGTACTTC

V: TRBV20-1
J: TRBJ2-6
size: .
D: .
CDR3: CSASGRQVGSGANVLTF
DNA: TGCAGTGCTAGTGGGCGACAGGTGGGGTCCGGGGCCAACGTCCTGACTTTC

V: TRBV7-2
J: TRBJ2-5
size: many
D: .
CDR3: CASSGLVEETQYF
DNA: TGTGCCAGCAGCGGCTTGGTGGAAGAGACCCAGTACTTC

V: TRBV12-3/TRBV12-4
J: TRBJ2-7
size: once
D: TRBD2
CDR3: CASSPGTSGGWYEQYF
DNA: TGTGCCAGCAGCCCCGGGACTAGCGGGGGTTGGTACGAGCAGTACTTC

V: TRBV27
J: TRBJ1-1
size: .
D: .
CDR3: CASQKQGTVRNTEAFF
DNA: TGTGCCAGCCAGAAGCAGGGAACGGTGAGGAACACTGAAGCTTTCTTT

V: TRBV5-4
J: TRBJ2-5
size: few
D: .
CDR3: CASSLSRTKEETQYF
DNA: TGTGCCAGCAGCTTGTCCAGGACCAAGGAAGAGACCCAGTACTTC

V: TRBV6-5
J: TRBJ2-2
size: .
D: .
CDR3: CASQGSLNTGELFF
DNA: TGTGCCTCCCAGGGTAGTCTTAACACCGGGGAGCTGTTTTTT

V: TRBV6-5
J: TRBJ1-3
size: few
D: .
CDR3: CASSYLWAPGNTIYF
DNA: TGTGCCAGCAGTTACCTGTGGGCACCAGGAAACACCATATATTTT

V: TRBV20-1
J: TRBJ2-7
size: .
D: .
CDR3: CSASGVSYEQYF
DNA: TGCAGTGCTAGCGGCGTCTCCTACGAGCAGTACTTC

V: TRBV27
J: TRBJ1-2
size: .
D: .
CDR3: CASSRGLLYGYAF
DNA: TGTGCCAGCAGTCGGGGCCTCCTTTATGGCTACGCCTTC

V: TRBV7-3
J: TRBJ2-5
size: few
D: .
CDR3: CASSLMGGQETQYF
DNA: TGTGCCAGCAGCTTAATGGGGGGACAAGAGACCCAGTACTTC

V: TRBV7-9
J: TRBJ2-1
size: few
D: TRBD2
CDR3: CASSFGSGGASYNEQFF
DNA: TGTGCCAGCAGCTTTGGTAGCGGGGGGGCCTCCTACAATGAGCAGTTCTTC

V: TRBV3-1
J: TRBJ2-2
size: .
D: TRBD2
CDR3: CASSQLSWLAANAGELFF
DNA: TGTGCCAGCAGCCAATTGTCGTGGCTAGCGGCGAACGCCGGGGAGCTGTTTTTT

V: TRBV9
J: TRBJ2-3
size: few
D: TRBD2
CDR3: CASSFSGGAIDTQYF
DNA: TGTGCCAGCAGCTTCAGCGGGGGGGCCATAGATACGCAGTATTTT

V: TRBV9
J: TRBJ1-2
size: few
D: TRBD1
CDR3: CASSASYFGTGGNYGYTF
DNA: TGTGCCAGCAGCGCCTCCTATTTTGGGACAGGGGGAAACTATGGCTACACCTTC

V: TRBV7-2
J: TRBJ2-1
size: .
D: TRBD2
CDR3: CASSLWGASGRRNEQFF
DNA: TGTGCCAGCAGCTTGTGGGGGGCCAGCGGGAGGCGCAATGAGCAGTTCTTC